The rows below give T cell receptor beta chains drawn from one sample of a study of radiotherapy plus CTLA-4 blockade in lung cancer. Assay: immunoSEQ multiplex PCR; the TCRdb copy retains only in-frame clones and omits some. The sample shows roughly 98,000 clones, 75% to 90% of them seen only once. The starting material was peripheral blood, obtained from a patient treated with radiotherapy plus ipilimumab. All receptors come from a human donor with non-small cell lung cancer who had a partial response to radiotherapy plus ipilimumab. Both conserved end residues are part of each CDR3.

V	J	CDR3
TRBV5-4	TRBJ1-3	CASSSPTESSGNTIYF
TRBV29-1	TRBJ2-1	CSDKTSGRAESYNEQFF
TRBV18	TRBJ2-2	CASSPQGSTGELFF
TRBV28	TRBJ2-7	CASSLWAGGVIREQYF
TRBV28	TRBJ1-1	CASRPTLLTGEAFF
TRBV10-3	TRBJ1-1	CAISGTVNTEAFF
TRBV10-2	TRBJ1-5	CASSSPGQLGGNQPQHF
TRBV28	TRBJ2-5	CASSSFGRGETQYF
TRBV6-6	TRBJ2-5	CASTSSGSRQETQYF
TRBV5-4	TRBJ2-1	CASSLGQINEQFF
TRBV15	TRBJ2-1	CATRQGARNEQFF
TRBV5-4	TRBJ2-4	CASSSGGGLANIQYF
TRBV5-4	TRBJ2-2	CASSSGLAGGPSGGELFF
TRBV2	TRBJ2-4	CASQAAKNIQYF
TRBV5-4	TRBJ1-5	CASSLMDSDQPQHF
TRBV7-3	TRBJ2-1	CASSSPSGEQFF
TRBV19	TRBJ2-1	CASSKYTGGSYNEQFF
TRBV7-2	TRBJ1-3	CASSLRQGLGGNTIYF
TRBV7-2	TRBJ2-7	CASSVQGNEQYF
TRBV7-2	TRBJ2-5	CASSGEGGETQYF
TRBV6-1	TRBJ1-1	CASSPQAAGHTEAFF
TRBV2	TRBJ2-5	CASTLAGSGVQETQYF
TRBV28	TRBJ1-2	CASSLGGQYYGYTF
TRBV5-4	TRBJ2-2	CASSKTGGGELFF
TRBV7-3	TRBJ2-7	CASSPGQVGEQYF
TRBV25-1	TRBJ1-4	CASSDDRATNEKLFF
TRBV5-1	TRBJ2-1	CASSLVGTSGSGAQFF
TRBV4-1	TRBJ2-1	CASSPHGLAGSYNEQFF
TRBV30	TRBJ1-5	CAWSRGNQPQHF